Following are 3 T cell receptor beta chains from one sample sequenced in a study of cytomegalovirus exposure and HLA in healthy donors. 13 Jbeta primers and 60 Vbeta primers were used for the PCR. Method: immunoSEQ multiplex PCR; TCRdb's copy keeps in-frame clones and lacks some. The repertoire holds 130,000 to 150,000 clones, around 66% seen once, with around 3% in the top ten. Sequenced material: PBMCs. The receptors originated from a woman aged 25 to 45 in good health and CMV-seropositive.

The chain couples TRBV13 to TRBJ1-4, with TRBD1 as a possible D gene (5 bases). This CDR3 is 13 amino acids long. Germline CDR1 and CDR2: PRHDT and FYEKMQ (reference sequence). Trimming shortened V by 7 bases and J by 4 bases, and 10 bases separated the two germline ends. CDR3 loop: CASKGQGNEKLFF. CDR3 bases: TGTGCCAGCAAGGGGCAGGGTAATGAAAAACTGTTTTTT.

This clone has only a few counts. This sample also contains other DNA sequences that code for the same CDR3. The chain employs TRBV5-1 and TRBJ2-5; no clear D. V lost 0 bases and J 1 base, leaving 4 bases between the germline ends. The CDR3 spans 13 residues. Germline values: CDR1 SGHRS, CDR2 YFSETQ. CDR3 sequence (DNA): TGCGCCAGCAGCTTGGCTTCCCAAGAGACCCAGTACTTC. Amino acid sequence: CASSLASQETQYF. Complete variable domain (other parts from reference TRBV5-1 and TRBJ2-5): KAGVTQTPRYLIKTRGQQVTLSCSPISGHRSVSWYQQTPGQGLQFLFEYFSETQRNKGNFPGRFSGRQFSNSRSEMNVSTLELGDSALYLCASSLASQETQYFGPGTRLLVL.

The rearrangement uses TRBV7-2 and TRBJ2-5, with TRBD1 matching over 8 bases. The assigned J gene may be wrong: the sequence end matches TRBJ2-7 better. This CDR3 spans 14 amino acids. Germline V gene sequence: CDR1 SGHTA, CDR2 FQGNSA. CDR3: CASSLSGGFYEQYF. The CDR3, as DNA: TGTGCCAGCAGCTTATCAGGGGGCTTCTACGAGCAGTACTTC.